A single sample gave rise to the 15 T cell receptor beta chains below, sequenced in a study of blood T cell repertoires in COVID-19. The protocol was immunoSEQ multiplex PCR, while the TCRdb copy is restricted to in-frame clones and leaves out a portion. The repertoire holds 150,000 to 180,000 clones, with approximately 80% as singletons. Sequencing was performed on peripheral blood. Receptors originate from a woman older than 75 with acute or convalescent COVID-19.

V and J are TRBV29-1 and TRBJ1-1; 9 nucleotides line up with TRBD1. The CDR3 is 13 amino acids. The germline CDR1 and CDR2 sequences are SQVTM and ANQGSEA. The ends lost 6 bases at V and 4 bases at J; junction bases unmatched: 6. The CDR3 coding sequence is TGCAGCGTGCAAAGACAGGGGGGCACTGAAGCTTTCTTT. This codes for CSVQRQGGTEAFF.

This CDR3 is CASSFRLAELLDNEQFF. The DNA for the CDR3 is TGCGCCAGCAGCTTCAGACTAGCGGAATTATTAGACAATGAGCAGTTCTTC. The J gene is TRBJ2-1, the V gene TRBV5-1; 9 nucleotides line up with TRBD2. Germline CDR1 and CDR2: SGHRS and YFSETQ. The trim removed 2 bases at V and 5 bases at J, leaving 11 bases unmatched. The CDR3 extends over 17 amino acids.

The V and J genes are TRBV18 and TRBJ1-1; 7 nucleotides match TRBD1. Germline CDR1 reads KGHSH; CDR2 reads LQKENI. This CDR3 is 17 amino acids long. V was pared by 3 bases and J by 0 bases, with 10 bases of the junction left unmatched. The CDR3 sequence is CASSPRSLGQMNTEAFF. The CDR3 nucleotides are TGTGCCAGCTCACCCCGCTCCCTGGGACAGATGAACACTGAAGCTTTCTTT.

The chain recombines TRBV19 with TRBJ1-1; D unresolved. This CDR3 has 14 residues. V was shortened by 5 bases and J by 6 bases, with 16 bases between the two germline ends. CDR1 is LNHDA, CDR2 SQIVND, per germline (reference sequence). The CDR3 DNA reads TGTGCCAGTAGTCTTGACGGAGGACTGGCTGAAGCTTTCTTT. This translates into CASSLDGGLAEAFF.

The chain has TRBV20-1 and TRBJ2-7, with unresolved D. Germline V gene data show CDR1 as DFQATT and CDR2 as SNEGSKA (reference sequence). Deletions cut 5 bases from V and 2 bases from J, with 4 bases between. The CDR3 is 10 amino acids. The CDR3 is CSAGPYEQYF. The DNA for the CDR3 is TGCAGTGCTGGGCCCTACGAGCAGTACTTC.

The chain joins TRBV19 to TRBJ1-5; 8 bases align to TRBD1. CDR3 length: 16 residues. V shed 4 bases, J shed 5 bases, and the junction held 10 bases outside the gene matches. The germline CDR1 and CDR2 sequences are LNHDA and SQIVND (reference sequence). Written as DNA, the CDR3 is TGTGCCAGTAGTAACGCACCGGGACAGGAATATCAGCCCCAGCATTTT. Residues: CASSNAPGQEYQPQHF.

The chain recombines TRBV28 with TRBJ1-1, with D maybe TRBD1 (5 bases). The germline V and J ends were trimmed by 3 bases and 2 bases, with 13 bases remaining between them. Germline values: CDR1 MDHEN, CDR2 SYDVKM. The CDR3 sequence is 15 residues long. The CDR3 here is CASSFLRQINTEAFF. The CDR3 nucleotides are TGTGCCAGCAGTTTTCTACGACAGATTAACACTGAAGCTTTCTTT.

The chain combines TRBV3-1 (or the pseudogene TRBV3-2) with TRBJ2-7; the D gene is possibly TRBD2 (6 bases). CDR3 size: 12 residues. V lost 8 bases to trimming and J lost 6 bases, with 14 bases between them. Germline CDR1 is LGHDT and CDR2 is YNNKEL (reference sequence). The CDR3 DNA reads TGTGCCAGCTCGGCGGTCGGGGGCGAGCAGTACTTC. This sequence encodes CASSAVGGEQYF.

The chain recombines TRBV6-5 with TRBJ2-2, with TRBD2 identical over 11 bases. With 4 bases clipped from V and 6 bases from J, the junction kept 4 bases outside the gene matches. Germline V gives CDR1 MNHEY, CDR2 SVGAGI. CDR3 length: 15 amino acids. CDR3 sequence (DNA): TGTGCCAGCAGTTCGACTAGCGGGAAGGCCGGGGAGCTGTTTTTT. Its protein product is CASSSTSGKAGELFF.

This chain links TRBV4-1 with TRBJ1-1; tentatively, D is TRBD1 (6 bases). V gave up 1 base and J gave up 1 base, with 10 bases separating them. CDR1 MGHRA and CDR2 YSYEKL come from the germline V gene. The CDR3 extends over 15 amino acids. CDR3 in amino acids: CASSQALDRNTEAFF. CDR3 DNA: TGCGCCAGCAGCCAAGCTCTGGACAGGAACACTGAAGCTTTCTTT.

The chain has TRBV6-5 and TRBJ2-7, with 7 bases fitting TRBD1. Trimming removed 6 bases from V and 2 bases from J; junction bases left unmatched: 10. CDR3 size: 15 residues. Per germline, CDR1 MNHEY and CDR2 SVGAGI. CDR3 amino acids: CASRVGQGVTYEQYF. DNA of the CDR3: TGTGCCAGCAGGGTGGGGCAGGGGGTGACCTACGAGCAGTACTTC.

The genes are TRBV3-1 (or the pseudogene TRBV3-2) and TRBJ2-5, with 10 nucleotides matching TRBD1. V lost 0 bases to trimming and J lost 2 bases; unmatched junction nucleotides: 24. Germline V gene data show CDR1 as LGHDT and CDR2 as YNNKEL (reference sequence). The CDR3 is 23 residues long. CDR3 sequence (DNA): TGTGCCAGCAGCCAAGAGGTGTTGGGGGGTTCAACCGGGACAGGGGTTGAGCAAGAGACCCAGTACTTC. It translates to CASSQEVLGGSTGTGVEQETQYF.

This chain connects TRBV28 to TRBJ1-4; TRBD1 is a possible D gene (6 bases). V was cut by 4 bases and J by 5 bases, with 11 bases left in between. The CDR3 has 14 residues. Per the germline V gene, CDR1 is MDHEN and CDR2 is SYDVKM. CDR3 sequence reads: CASSSGQRNEKLFF. CDR3 DNA: TGTGCCAGCAGTTCCGGACAGAGAAATGAAAAACTGTTTTTT.

The J gene is TRBJ1-6, the V gene TRBV3-1 (or the pseudogene TRBV3-2); 7 bases line up with TRBD1. This CDR3 region has 16 residues. The germline gives CDR1 LGHDT, CDR2 YNNKEL (reference sequence). V was clipped by 6 bases and J by 7 bases; unmatched bases: 12. CDR3 nucleotide sequence: TGTGCCAGCAGACCCGGGACTGCAGGGGGGAATTCACCCCTCCACTTT. Protein sequence: CASRPGTAGGNSPLHF.

The chain couples TRBV5-1 to TRBJ2-3; 11 nucleotides align to TRBD2. V dropped 3 bases and J dropped 3; count of bases not matched to a gene: 0. The CDR3 totals 14 residues. Germline V gene lookup returns CDR1 SGHRS and CDR2 YFSETQ. The CDR3 spells CASSSSGGTDTQYF. The CDR3 bases are TGCGCCAGCAGCTCTAGCGGGGGGACAGATACGCAGTATTTT.